The 20 T cell receptor beta chains in this list originate from one sample, sequenced in a study of cytomegalovirus exposure and HLA in healthy donors. Here immunoSEQ multiplex PCR was the method, and the copy in TCRdb shows in-frame clones only, minus some. This table holds fewer than 200,000 clones, 80% to 85% found once. The sequencing input was PBMCs. All receptors derive from a woman aged 18-30 years in good health and CMV-seropositive.

The CDR3 region is CASSGAEGRNEKLFF. Written as DNA, the CDR3 is TGTGCCAGCAGCGGGGCGGAGGGGAGAAATGAAAAACTGTTTTTT. The chain recombines TRBV9 with TRBJ1-4; D possibly corresponds to TRBD1 (5 bases). Germline V gene sequence: CDR1 SGDLS, CDR2 YYNGEE. The V gene lost 3 bases and the J gene lost 5 bases, with 14 bases spanning the gap. The CDR3 has 15 residues.

This clone has just a few counts. CDR3 nucleotides: TGCGCCAGCAGCCAAGAATGGGCCATTAACTATGGCTACACCTTC. Encoded protein: CASSQEWAINYGYTF. V and J are TRBV4-1 and TRBJ1-2; no clear D. CDR1 and CDR2 (germline): MGHRA, YSYEKL. The length of the CDR3 is 15 residues. The V gene lost 0 bases and the J gene lost 1 base, with 9 bases spanning the gap.

This clone was detected a few times. The gene calls are TRBV4-1 and TRBJ2-7; possibly TRBD1 for D (5 bases). CDR3 length: 15 amino acids. Germline V gene sequence: CDR1 MGHRA, CDR2 YSYEKL. V was cut by 5 bases and J by 2 bases, with 16 bases left in between. The CDR3 DNA is TGCGCCAGCAGCTTTTGGACACCCGGCACCTACGAGCAGTACTTC. It encodes CASSFWTPGTYEQYF.

This rearrangement joins TRBV21-1 to TRBJ2-4; the tabulated D call, TRBD1, remains unverified against the DNA. TRBV21-1 is a listed pseudogene. CDR3 length: 18 residues. The CDR3 region is CASSKRPLGAIAKNIQYF. CDR3 bases: TGTGCCAGCAGCAAAAGGCCGTTAGGGGCTATAGCCAAAAACATTCAGTACTTC.

The V gene is TRBV18, the J gene TRBJ1-1; no clear D gene. V lost 0 bases to trimming and J lost 6 bases, with 11 bases between them. Germline V gene lookup returns CDR1 KGHSH and CDR2 LQKENI. The length of the CDR3 is 14 residues. CDR3 amino acids: CASSPPVGGSEAFF. CDR3 coding DNA: TGTGCCAGCTCACCACCGGTCGGAGGATCTGAAGCTTTCTTT.

J is TRBJ1-5 and V is TRBV7-2; no reliable D call. V was cut by 3 bases and J by 7 bases, with 16 bases left in between. The V gene's germline CDR1 is SGHTA and CDR2 FQGNSA. The CDR3 runs to 15 residues. The CDR3 is CASSLDGGRDQPQHF. The CDR3 DNA reads as TGTGCCAGCAGCTTGGATGGCGGGAGAGACCAGCCCCAGCATTTT.

The chain combines TRBV7-9 with TRBJ2-5; 7 bases match TRBD1. Germline loops: CDR1 SEHNR, CDR2 FQNEAQ (reference sequence). The CDR3 consists of 14 residues. The V gene end was trimmed by 7 bases and the J gene end by 5 bases; junction bases not matched to a gene: 10. For the CDR3, the DNA is TGTGCCAGCACCAGATCTACAGGGGAGGAGACCCAGTACTTC. Protein sequence: CASTRSTGEETQYF.

The chain employs TRBV27 and TRBJ2-1, with a weak D call TRBD2 (5 bases). This CDR3 has 11 residues. Between the trimmed V and J ends, which lost 6 bases and 7 bases, there was a span of 7 bases. The germline gives CDR1 MNHEY, CDR2 SMNVEV (reference sequence). Here the CDR3 DNA reads TGTGCCAGCAGGAGGGTGAATGAGCAGTTCTTC. Translated: CASRRVNEQFF.

This clone was recorded once. V and J are TRBV29-1 and TRBJ1-4, with 12 nucleotides matching TRBD1. Germline CDR1 is SQVTM and CDR2 is ANQGSEA. V was clipped by 6 bases and J by 8 bases; unmatched bases: 4. This CDR3 has 13 residues. The CDR3 spells CSVGQGAGEKLFF. Written as DNA, the CDR3 is TGCAGCGTGGGACAGGGGGCGGGAGAAAAACTGTTTTTT.

The gene calls are TRBV18 and TRBJ1-5; TRBD1 matches 8 bases. Germline loops: CDR1 KGHSH, CDR2 LQKENI. Trimming removed 5 bases from V and 6 bases from J; junction bases left unmatched: 6. The CDR3 is 14 residues long. CDR3 in DNA: TGTGCCAGCTCAGAACAGGGGGGAGGTCAGCCCCAGCATTTT. The encoded protein is CASSEQGGGQPQHF.

The chain joins TRBV11-3 to TRBJ2-7; tentatively, D is TRBD1 (5 bases). Germline CDR1 SGHNT, CDR2 YENEEA. This CDR3 contains 15 residues. V lost 5 bases and J 3 bases, leaving 17 bases between the germline ends. The CDR3 sequence: CASSPRGGAVYEQYF. CDR3 nucleotide sequence: TGTGCCAGCAGCCCACGCGGTGGGGCAGTCTACGAGCAGTACTTC.

V is TRBV11-2 and J is TRBJ1-2; the D gene is possibly TRBD1 (6 bases). V lost 1 base and J 2 bases, leaving 14 bases between the germline ends. CDR1 SGHAT and CDR2 FQNNGV come from the germline V gene. The CDR3 totals 16 residues. The CDR3 DNA follows: TGTGCCAGCAGCTTAGGCCCCGGGGGGCACAACTATGGCTACACCTTC. This sequence encodes CASSLGPGGHNYGYTF.

The J gene is TRBJ1-2, the V gene TRBV7-9, with D tentatively TRBD1 (5 bases). The germline gives CDR1 SEHNR, CDR2 FQNEAQ (reference sequence). V was clipped by 0 bases and J by 2 bases, with 7 bases between them. The CDR3 totals 14 residues. CDR3 nucleotide sequence: TGTGCCAGCAGCTTAGCCGACAGAAACTATGGCTACACCTTC. Its translation is CASSLADRNYGYTF.

The chain joins TRBV6-6 to TRBJ1-6; D is unresolved. Trimming stripped 0 bases from V and 0 bases from J, with 6 bases between. Germline loops: CDR1 MNHNY, CDR2 SVGAGI (reference sequence). The CDR3 has 16 amino acids. CDR3 nucleotide sequence: TGTGCCAGCAGTTACTCTCCGGGCTCCTATAATTCACCCCTCCACTTT. This encodes CASSYSPGSYNSPLHF.

This clone was counted once. CDR3 sequence: CASSLRGAKETQYF. The CDR3 nucleotides read TGTGCCAGCAGTCTCCGGGGGGCGAAAGAGACCCAGTACTTC. V is TRBV27 and J is TRBJ2-5; TRBD2 might be the D (7 bases). Trimming removed 5 bases from V and 3 bases from J, with 13 bases in between. CDR1 and CDR2 (germline): MNHEY, SMNVEV (reference sequence). The CDR3 length is 14 residues.

The CDR3 region is CAISELGGSGNSPLHF. DNA of the CDR3: TGTGCCATCAGTGAGCTGGGGGGAAGTGGGAATTCACCCCTCCACTTT. V and J are TRBV10-3 and TRBJ1-6; tentative D call: TRBD1 (5 bases). This CDR3 comprises 16 residues. Germline V gene data show CDR1 as ENHRY and CDR2 as SYGVKD. Trimming left V 2 bases short and J 7 bases short, with 15 bases between.

In DNA form, the CDR3 reads TGTGCCATCATGACAAAAGGGGGTTTTGGCTACACCTTC. It is translated as CAIMTKGGFGYTF. The genes are TRBV10-3 and TRBJ1-2; tentatively, D is TRBD1 (6 bases). This CDR3 contains 13 residues. Trimming shortened V by 7 bases and J by 7 bases, and 16 bases separated the two germline ends. CDR1 and CDR2 (germline): ENHRY, SYGVKD.

The chain uses TRBV5-1 and TRBJ1-2; D call uncertain. The CDR3 covers 16 residues. Trimming left V 4 bases short and J 0 bases short, with 16 bases between. CDR1 and CDR2 (germline): SGHRS, YFSETQ. The CDR3 DNA sequence: TGCGCCAGCAGCCCGAACCGGGAGCCAGCTAACTATGGCTACACCTTC. Encoded protein: CASSPNREPANYGYTF. The complete variable domain, with remaining parts taken from reference TRBV5-1 and TRBJ1-2, reads KAGVTQTPRYLIKTRGQQVTLSCSPISGHRSVSWYQQTPGQGLQFLFEYFSETQRNKGNFPGRFSGRQFSNSRSEMNVSTLELGDSALYLCASSPNREPANYGYTFGSGTRLTVV.

J is TRBJ2-2 and V is TRBV7-9; D perhaps matches TRBD1 (7 bases). V gave up 7 bases and J gave up 6 bases, with 12 bases separating them. The CDR3 contains 13 residues. The germline V gene has CDR1 SEHNR and CDR2 FQNEAQ (reference sequence). CDR3 nucleotides: TGTGCCAGCACAGGGGGGCTGGCCGGGGAGCTGTTTTTT. It translates to CASTGGLAGELFF.

This clone was seen a handful of times. The V gene is TRBV6-1, the J gene TRBJ1-2; 8 bases agree with TRBD1. The CDR3 is 13 amino acids. Germline values: CDR1 MNHNS, CDR2 SASEGT. V trimming: 6 bases; J trimming: 4 bases; junction bases outside the gene matches: 4. In nucleotides, the CDR3 is TGTGCCAGCAGCCGGGACAGGCCCTATGGCTACACCTTC. Translated: CASSRDRPYGYTF.